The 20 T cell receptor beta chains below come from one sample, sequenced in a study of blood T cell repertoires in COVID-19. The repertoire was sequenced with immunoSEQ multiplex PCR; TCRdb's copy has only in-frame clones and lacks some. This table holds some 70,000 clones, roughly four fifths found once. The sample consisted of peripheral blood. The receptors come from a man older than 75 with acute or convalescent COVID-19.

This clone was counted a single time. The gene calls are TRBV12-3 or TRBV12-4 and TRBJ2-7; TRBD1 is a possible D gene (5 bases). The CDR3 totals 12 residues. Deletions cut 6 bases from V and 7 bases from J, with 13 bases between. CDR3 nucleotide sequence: TGTGCCAGCAGCCTCAGGGTAGAGGAGCAGTACTTC. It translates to CASSLRVEEQYF.

In DNA, the CDR3 is TGCGCCAGCAGCCGGACTTGGACTAGCGGGGGGGTTACCTCCTACAATGAGCAGTTCTTC. As protein: CASSRTWTSGGVTSYNEQFF. The chain joins TRBV4-3 to TRBJ2-1, with TRBD2 matching 15 bases. The germline CDR1 and CDR2 sequences are LGHNA and YSLEER. The J segment lost 0 bases and the V segment lost 4 bases, leaving 10 bases of the junction unmatched. The CDR3 is made up of 20 amino acids.

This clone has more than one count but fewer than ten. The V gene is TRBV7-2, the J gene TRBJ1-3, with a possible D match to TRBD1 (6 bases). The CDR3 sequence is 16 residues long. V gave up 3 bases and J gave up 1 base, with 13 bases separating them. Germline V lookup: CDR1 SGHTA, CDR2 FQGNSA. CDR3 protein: CASSLGGGVSGNTIYF. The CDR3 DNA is TGTGCCAGCAGCTTGGGAGGGGGAGTATCTGGAAACACCATATATTTT.

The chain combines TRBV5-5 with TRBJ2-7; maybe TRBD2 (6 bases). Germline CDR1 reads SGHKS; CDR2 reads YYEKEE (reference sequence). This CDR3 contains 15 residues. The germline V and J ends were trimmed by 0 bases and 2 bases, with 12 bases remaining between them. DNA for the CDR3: TGTGCCAGCAGCTTGGGTGGGGGGAGAACCTACGAGCAGTACTTC. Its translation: CASSLGGGRTYEQYF. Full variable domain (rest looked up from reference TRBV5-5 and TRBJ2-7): DAGVTQSPTHLIKTRGQQVTLRCSPISGHKSVSWYQQVLGQGPQFIFQYYEKEERGRGNFPDRFSARQFPNYSSELNVNALLLGDSALYLCASSLGGGRTYEQYFGPGTRLTVT.

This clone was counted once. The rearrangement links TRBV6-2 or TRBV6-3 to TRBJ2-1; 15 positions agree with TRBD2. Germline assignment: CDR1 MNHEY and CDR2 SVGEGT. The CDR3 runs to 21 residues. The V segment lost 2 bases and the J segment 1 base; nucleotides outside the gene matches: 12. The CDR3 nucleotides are TGTGCCAGCAGTTACCCTCGCCGGACTAGCGGGAGGGCCGGATCCTACAATGAGCAGTTCTTC. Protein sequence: CASSYPRRTSGRAGSYNEQFF.

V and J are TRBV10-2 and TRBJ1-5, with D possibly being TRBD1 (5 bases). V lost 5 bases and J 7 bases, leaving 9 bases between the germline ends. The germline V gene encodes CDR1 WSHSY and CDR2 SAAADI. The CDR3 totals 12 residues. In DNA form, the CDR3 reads TGCGCCAGCAGTCAGGGCGACCAGCCCCAGCATTTT. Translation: CASSQGDQPQHF.

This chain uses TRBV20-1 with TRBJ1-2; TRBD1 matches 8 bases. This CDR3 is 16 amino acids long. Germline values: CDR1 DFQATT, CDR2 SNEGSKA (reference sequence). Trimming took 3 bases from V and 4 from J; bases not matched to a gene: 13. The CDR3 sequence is CSASANGQGSGYGYTF. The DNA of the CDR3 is TGCAGTGCTAGTGCCAACGGACAGGGTTCGGGCTATGGCTACACCTTC.

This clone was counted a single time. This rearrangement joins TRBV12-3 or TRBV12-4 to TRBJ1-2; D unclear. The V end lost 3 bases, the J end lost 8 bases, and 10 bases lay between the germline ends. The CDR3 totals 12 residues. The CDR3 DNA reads TGTGCCAGCAGTTTTTTTAGGGAGGGCTACACCTTC. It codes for CASSFFREGYTF.

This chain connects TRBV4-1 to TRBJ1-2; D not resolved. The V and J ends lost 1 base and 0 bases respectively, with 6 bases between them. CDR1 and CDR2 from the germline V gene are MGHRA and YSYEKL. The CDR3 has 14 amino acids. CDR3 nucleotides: TGCGCCAGCAGCCAAGTATCTTCTAACTATGGCTACACCTTC. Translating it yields CASSQVSSNYGYTF.

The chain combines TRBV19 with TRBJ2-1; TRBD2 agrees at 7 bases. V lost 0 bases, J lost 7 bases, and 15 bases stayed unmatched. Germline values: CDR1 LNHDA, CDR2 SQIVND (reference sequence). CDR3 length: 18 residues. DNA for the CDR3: TGTGCCAGTAGTATAGAGTCCTGGACTAGGCGGGAACTGAATGAGCAGTTCTTC. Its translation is CASSIESWTRRELNEQFF.

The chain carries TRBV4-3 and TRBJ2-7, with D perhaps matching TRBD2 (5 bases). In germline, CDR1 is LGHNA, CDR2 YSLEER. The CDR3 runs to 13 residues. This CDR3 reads CTTGERGSYEQYF. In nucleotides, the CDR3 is TGCACCACCGGGGAACGGGGCTCCTACGAGCAGTACTTC.

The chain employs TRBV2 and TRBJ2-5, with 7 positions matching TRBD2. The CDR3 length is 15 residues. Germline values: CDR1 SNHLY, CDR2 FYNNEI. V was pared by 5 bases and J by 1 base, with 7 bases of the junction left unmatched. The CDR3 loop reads CASSQTGTTQETQYF. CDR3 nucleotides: TGTGCCAGCAGTCAAACCGGGACTACCCAAGAGACCCAGTACTTC.

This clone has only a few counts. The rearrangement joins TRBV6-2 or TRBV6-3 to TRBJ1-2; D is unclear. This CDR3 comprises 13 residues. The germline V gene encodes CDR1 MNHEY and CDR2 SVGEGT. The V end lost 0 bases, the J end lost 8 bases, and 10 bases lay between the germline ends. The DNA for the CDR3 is TGTGCCAGCAGTTACTCGGGTGCGGGCGGCTACACCTTC. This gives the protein CASSYSGAGGYTF.

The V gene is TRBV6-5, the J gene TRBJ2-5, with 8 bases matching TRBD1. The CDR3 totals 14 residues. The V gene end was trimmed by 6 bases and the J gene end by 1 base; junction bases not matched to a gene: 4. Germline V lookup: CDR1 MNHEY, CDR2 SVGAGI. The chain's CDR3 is CASSRGTGQETQYF. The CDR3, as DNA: TGTGCCAGCAGCAGGGGGACAGGCCAAGAGACCCAGTACTTC.

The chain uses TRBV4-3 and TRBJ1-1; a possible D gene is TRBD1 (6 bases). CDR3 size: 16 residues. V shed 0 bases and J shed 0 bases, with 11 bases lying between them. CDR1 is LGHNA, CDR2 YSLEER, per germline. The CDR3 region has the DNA TGCGCCAGCAGCCAAGAACAGGGCGCCGTGAACACTGAAGCTTTCTTT. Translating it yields CASSQEQGAVNTEAFF.

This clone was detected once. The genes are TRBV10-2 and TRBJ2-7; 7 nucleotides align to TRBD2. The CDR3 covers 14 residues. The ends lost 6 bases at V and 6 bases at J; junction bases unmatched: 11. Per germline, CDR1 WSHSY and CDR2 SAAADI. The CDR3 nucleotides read TGCGCCAGCAGCACTAGCGCCAGCACAGTCGAGCAGTACTTC. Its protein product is CASSTSASTVEQYF.

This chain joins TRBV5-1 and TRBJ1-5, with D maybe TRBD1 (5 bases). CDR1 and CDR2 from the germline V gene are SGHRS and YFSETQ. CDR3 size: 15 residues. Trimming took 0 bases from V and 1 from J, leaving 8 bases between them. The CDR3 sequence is CASSLAPGSNQPQHF. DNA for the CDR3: TGCGCCAGCAGCTTGGCCCCAGGGAGCAATCAGCCCCAGCATTTT. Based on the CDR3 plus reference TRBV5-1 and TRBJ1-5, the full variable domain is KAGVTQTPRYLIKTRGQQVTLSCSPISGHRSVSWYQQTPGQGLQFLFEYFSETQRNKGNFPGRFSGRQFSNSRSEMNVSTLELGDSALYLCASSLAPGSNQPQHFGDGTRLSIL.

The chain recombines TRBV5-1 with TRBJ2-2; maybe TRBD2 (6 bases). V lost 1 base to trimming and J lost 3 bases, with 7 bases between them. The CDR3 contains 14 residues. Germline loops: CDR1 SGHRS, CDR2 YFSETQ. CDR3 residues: CASSLRGDTGELFF. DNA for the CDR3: TGCGCCAGCAGCTTGCGCGGGGACACCGGGGAGCTGTTTTTT.

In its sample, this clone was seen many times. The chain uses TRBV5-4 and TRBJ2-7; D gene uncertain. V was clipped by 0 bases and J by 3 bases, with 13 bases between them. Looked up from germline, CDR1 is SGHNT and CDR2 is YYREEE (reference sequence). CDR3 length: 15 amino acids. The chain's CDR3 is CASSLGRRFYYEQYF. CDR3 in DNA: TGTGCCAGCAGCTTGGGCAGGCGTTTTTACTACGAGCAGTACTTC.

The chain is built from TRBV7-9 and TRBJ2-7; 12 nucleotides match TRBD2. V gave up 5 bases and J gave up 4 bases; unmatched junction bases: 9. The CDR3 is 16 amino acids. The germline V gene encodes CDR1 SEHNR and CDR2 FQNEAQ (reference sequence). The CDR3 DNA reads TGTGCCAGCAGCGGTCTAGCGGGAGGGAACATATACGAGCAGTACTTC. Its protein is CASSGLAGGNIYEQYF.